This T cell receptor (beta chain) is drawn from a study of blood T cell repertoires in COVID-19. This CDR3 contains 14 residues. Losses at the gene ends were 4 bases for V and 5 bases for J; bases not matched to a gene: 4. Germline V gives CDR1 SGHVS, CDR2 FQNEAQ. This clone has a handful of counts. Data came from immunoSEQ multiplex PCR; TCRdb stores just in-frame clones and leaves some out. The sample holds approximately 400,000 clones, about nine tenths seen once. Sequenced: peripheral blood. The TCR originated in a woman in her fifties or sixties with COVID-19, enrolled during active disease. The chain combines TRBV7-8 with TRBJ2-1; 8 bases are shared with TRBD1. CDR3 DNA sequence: TGTGCCAGCAGCTCACCGACAGGGGACAATGAGCAGTTCTTC. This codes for CASSSPTGDNEQFF. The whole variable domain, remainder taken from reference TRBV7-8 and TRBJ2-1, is GAGVSQSPRYKVAKRGQDVALRCDPISGHVSLFWYQQALGQGPEFLTYFQNEAQLDKSGLPSDRFFAERPEGSVSTLKIQRTQQEDSAVYLCASSSPTGDNEQFFGPGTRLTVL.